Listed below are T cell receptor beta chains from one sample, sequenced in a study of cytomegalovirus exposure and HLA in healthy donors. Assay: immunoSEQ multiplex PCR; the TCRdb copy retains only in-frame clones and omits some. The sample holds about 160,000 clones, roughly nine tenths seen once. The specimen sequenced was PBMCs. The receptors derive from a woman under 30 in good health and CMV-seropositive. CDR3s include the opening cysteine and the closing phenylalanine or tryptophan. D genes are given only for firm matches. Expanded clones get a size class; other rows say once, few or many, or leave the size out.

j_call clone_size d_call v_call cdr3_aa cdr3_nt
TRBJ2-7 once TRBD2 TRBV10-3 CATAETSGLGYEQYF TGTGCCACCGCCGAGACTAGCGGGCTCGGGTACGAGCAGTACTTC
TRBJ2-1 - - TRBV4-3 CASSRGSRGEQFF TGCGCCAGCAGCCGCGGGTCGCGCGGTGAGCAGTTCTTC
TRBJ2-6 - TRBD1 TRBV5-6 CASSPRTGTSGGANVLTF TGTGCCAGCAGCCCAAGGACAGGAACCTCGGGTGGGGCCAACGTCCTGACTTTC
TRBJ2-5 - - TRBV6-6 CASRQGTLGKETQYF TGTGCCAGCAGGCAGGGGACACTAGGAAAAGAGACCCAGTACTTC
TRBJ1-1 - - TRBV9 CASRRLQNTEAFF TGTGCCAGCCGAAGACTCCAGAACACTGAAGCTTTCTTT
TRBJ1-1 - - TRBV5-1 CASSSVGVMNTEAFF TGCGCCAGCAGCTCGGTCGGGGTTATGAACACTGAAGCTTTCTTT
TRBJ1-1 - - TRBV6-5 CASNPQKTNTEAFF TGTGCCAGCAACCCACAAAAAACAAACACTGAAGCTTTCTTT
TRBJ1-2 few - TRBV2 CAGSRVHGYTF TGTGCCGGGTCCAGGGTTCATGGCTACACCTTC
TRBJ1-5 - - TRBV30 CAWSREQDQPQHF TGTGCCTGGAGCCGAGAACAGGATCAGCCCCAGCATTTT
TRBJ2-2 - TRBD2 TRBV2 CASQSVRLAGENTGELFF TGTGCCAGCCAGTCCGTCCGGCTAGCGGGAGAGAACACCGGGGAGCTGTTTTTT
TRBJ1-5 - TRBD1 TRBV7-2 CASSLETGGNNQPQHF TGTGCCAGCAGCTTAGAAACAGGGGGCAACAATCAGCCCCAGCATTTT
TRBJ2-6 - - TRBV19 CASKNGAASGANVLTF TGTGCCAGTAAGAATGGGGCGGCCTCTGGGGCCAACGTCCTGACTTTC
TRBJ1-1 few - TRBV9 CASSVDAGRLTEAFF TGTGCCAGCAGCGTAGATGCGGGAAGGTTGACTGAAGCTTTCTTT
TRBJ2-7 - TRBD2 TRBV9 CASSVEAGGSYEQYF TGTGCCAGCAGCGTCGAAGCGGGAGGCTCCTACGAGCAGTACTTC
TRBJ2-3 - TRBD2 TRBV5-1 CASSLEVLAARTQYF TGCGCCAGCAGCTTGGAGGTACTAGCGGCGCGGACGCAGTATTTT
TRBJ2-7 - TRBD1 TRBV30 CAWSPGQGNDYEQYF TGTGCCTGGAGTCCGGGACAGGGAAACGACTACGAGCAGTACTTC
TRBJ2-6 - - TRBV27 CASSYSIGGSGANVLTF TGTGCCAGCAGTTATTCCATTGGCGGCTCTGGGGCCAACGTCCTGACTTTC
TRBJ2-1 - TRBD2 TRBV5-1 CASRRTSGSNEQFF TGCGCCAGCAGGAGGACTAGCGGGAGCAATGAGCAGTTCTTC
TRBJ2-2 - TRBD2 TRBV5-4 CASSLRTSGNTGELFF TGTGCCAGCAGCTTGCGGACTAGCGGGAACACCGGGGAGCTGTTTTTT
TRBJ1-1 once - TRBV9 CASSPRMTGNTEAFF TGTGCCAGCAGCCCTCGGATGACAGGAAACACTGAAGCTTTCTTT
TRBJ1-4 - - TRBV30 CAWTQGNNEKLFF TGTGCCTGGACCCAGGGAAATAATGAAAAACTGTTTTTT
TRBJ2-1 - TRBD1 TRBV2 CASRTGPYNEQFF TGTGCCAGCAGGACAGGGCCCTACAATGAGCAGTTCTTC
TRBJ1-1 - TRBD1 TRBV28 CASSWTGGVTEAFF TGTGCCAGCAGTTGGACAGGAGGAGTCACTGAAGCTTTCTTT
TRBJ2-1 - TRBD2 TRBV4-2 CASSQDRSSGYNEQFF TGTGCCAGCAGCCAAGATCGGTCTAGCGGGTACAATGAGCAGTTCTTC
TRBJ2-1 - - TRBV27 CTSSLTHLDEQFF TGTACCAGCAGTTTGACTCACCTTGATGAGCAGTTCTTC
TRBJ1-1 - TRBD1 TRBV7-6 CASSWGQGNTEAFF TGTGCCAGCAGCTGGGGACAGGGGAACACTGAAGCTTTCTTT
TRBJ2-7 - - TRBV28 CASSYRLWEEDYEQYF TGTGCCAGCAGTTACAGGTTGTGGGAGGAGGACTACGAGCAGTACTTC
TRBJ1-3 - - TRBV7-3 CASSLTAAGNTIYF TGTGCCAGCAGCTTAACGGCTGCAGGAAACACCATATATTTT
TRBJ2-7 - TRBD2 TRBV5-1 CASSPTSGYEQYF TGCGCCAGCAGCCCGACTAGCGGATACGAGCAGTACTTC
TRBJ1-5 - TRBD1 TRBV28 CASSKGGTGNQPQHF TGTGCCAGCAGCAAAGGGGGGACAGGCAATCAGCCCCAGCATTTT
TRBJ1-2 - TRBD1 TRBV25-1 CASSESGTGSVSYGYTF TGTGCCAGCAGTGAATCCGGGACAGGGTCAGTAAGCTATGGCTACACCTTC
TRBJ2-1 few TRBD1 TRBV30 CAWSVQGVGEQFF TGTGCCTGGAGTGTACAGGGGGTGGGTGAGCAGTTCTTC
TRBJ1-3 - - TRBV18 CASSPTQAPGNTIYF TGTGCCAGCTCACCGACACAGGCTCCTGGAAACACCATATATTTT
TRBJ2-2 - TRBD1 TRBV6-5 CASSFRDRGTGELFF TGTGCCAGCAGTTTCCGGGACAGGGGCACCGGGGAGCTGTTTTTT
TRBJ2-1 once TRBD2 TRBV19 CASSSTAGGSYNEQFF TGTGCCAGTAGTTCAACAGCGGGAGGTTCCTACAATGAGCAGTTCTTC
TRBJ2-1 - - TRBV13 CASSPGHFSSYNEQFF TGTGCCAGCAGCCCGGGACACTTTAGCTCCTACAATGAGCAGTTCTTC
TRBJ2-7 - TRBD1 TRBV11-2 CASTADRGYEQYF TGTGCCAGCACCGCGGACAGGGGATACGAGCAGTACTTC
TRBJ1-2 - - TRBV6-1 CASSAQGYGYTF TGTGCCAGCAGTGCACAGGGCTATGGCTACACCTTC
TRBJ1-5 - TRBD1 TRBV25-1 CASIGTDYSNQPQHF TGTGCCAGCATTGGGACAGATTATAGCAATCAGCCCCAGCATTTT
TRBJ1-1 - - TRBV29-1 CSVGPRGNTEAFF TGCAGCGTGGGTCCGCGGGGGAACACTGAAGCTTTCTTT
TRBJ1-5 - - TRBV9 CASSVGAGQPQHF TGTGCCAGCAGCGTAGGTGCAGGTCAGCCCCAGCATTTT
TRBJ2-7 - TRBD2 TRBV19 CASSGGRHVEQYF TGTGCCAGTAGCGGCGGGAGACACGTAGAGCAGTACTTC
TRBJ2-7 - - TRBV28 CASSLRRDEQYF TGTGCCAGCAGTTTACGCAGGGACGAGCAGTACTTC
TRBJ2-1 - TRBD2 TRBV2 CASSGRLAGPNNEQFF TGTGCCAGCAGTGGACGACTAGCGGGTCCTAACAATGAGCAGTTCTTC
TRBJ1-5 - TRBD1 TRBV30 CAWGGQNNQPQHF TGTGCCTGGGGGGGACAGAACAATCAGCCCCAGCATTTT
TRBJ1-4 - - TRBV19 CASSSIGATNEKLFF TGTGCCAGTAGCTCCATCGGGGCAACTAATGAAAAACTGTTTTTT
TRBJ2-1 - - TRBV2 CASSEAGWEQFF TGTGCCAGCAGTGAGGCCGGGTGGGAGCAGTTCTTC
TRBJ2-1 - - TRBV4-2 CASSQDLSEQFF TGTGCCAGCAGCCAAGATCTTAGTGAGCAGTTCTTC
TRBJ1-1 - - TRBV4-2 CASSQGGRRGNTEAFF TGTGCCAGCAGCCAAGGGGGCCGGCGGGGGAACACTGAAGCTTTCTTT
TRBJ2-5 - - TRBV20-1 CSARNGETQYF TGCAGTGCTAGGAACGGAGAGACCCAGTACTTC
TRBJ2-7 - TRBD2 TRBV15 CATSRDVTLGTTYEQYF TGTGCCACCAGCAGAGATGTTACCCTCGGGACTACCTACGAGCAGTACTTC
TRBJ2-7 - TRBD2 TRBV11-3 CASSLDRLGLASSYEQYF TGTGCCAGCAGCTTAGACCGCCTAGGACTAGCGAGCTCCTACGAGCAGTACTTC
TRBJ2-7 - TRBD1 TRBV6-5 CASRTGTDTSEQYF TGTGCCAGCAGGACCGGGACAGATACCTCCGAGCAGTACTTC
TRBJ2-7 - - TRBV5-1 CASSLGGLMIYEQYF TGCGCCAGCAGCTTGGGCGGCCTTATGATTTACGAGCAGTACTTC
TRBJ2-5 - - TRBV2 CASSDSTSSETQYF TGTGCCAGCAGTGACAGTACTAGCAGCGAGACCCAGTACTTC
TRBJ1-3 - TRBD1 TRBV9 CASSPPGQGFSGNTIYF TGTGCCAGCAGCCCTCCGGGACAGGGCTTTTCTGGAAACACCATATATTTT
TRBJ2-7 - TRBD2 TRBV29-1 CSVEDPMAGGYEQYF TGCAGCGTTGAAGATCCTATGGCGGGAGGTTACGAGCAGTACTTC